The 23 T cell receptor beta chains below all came from one sample that was sequenced in a study of graft-versus-host responses after intestinal transplantation (dated by TCRdb to about 2021). The method behind the library was the immunoSEQ multiplex PCR assay. The immuneACCESS repertoire file appears here via TCRdb, limited to in-frame rearrangements. These files lack a portion of the clones; in checked studies, under half of the deficit traces to unresolved V genes, and the cause of the others is not known. Within this sample are under 150,000 clones, with roughly nine tenths of them counted one time only. Clones ranked in the top ten supply 0.15% to 0.2% of the sample. These receptors' antigens are unknown. The time point label on this specimen signifies: cells obtained before transplantation from donor or recipient. Sequenced here: unstimulated CD4+ T cells sorted from spleen or lymph node cells, sampled before intestinal transplant. These receptors were obtained from a human donor who received an intestinal transplant.

The chain links TRBV7-9 to TRBJ2-2, with a weak D call TRBD2 (5 bases). The CDR3 is 15 amino acids. Germline V CDR1 and CDR2: SEHNR, FQNEAQ (reference sequence). The germline V and J ends were trimmed by 5 bases and 4 bases, with 14 bases remaining between them. The CDR3 spells CASSLLGPFTGELFF. The DNA of the CDR3 is TGTGCCAGCAGCCTACTAGGGCCTTTCACCGGGGAGCTGTTTTTT.

This clone has just a few counts. The chain has TRBV6-5 and TRBJ2-7, with a tentative D call TRBD2 (6 bases). V lost 3 bases to trimming and J lost 6 bases, with 12 bases between them. The CDR3 covers 13 residues. The germline CDR1 and CDR2 sequences are MNHEY and SVGAGI. CDR3 residues: CASSYGGIGEQYF. As DNA, the CDR3 is TGTGCCAGCAGTTATGGAGGGATCGGCGAGCAGTACTTC.

This rearrangement joins TRBV2 to TRBJ1-6, with 9 bases fitting TRBD1. This CDR3 contains 18 residues. V lost 2 bases to trimming and J lost 0 bases; unmatched junction nucleotides: 5. CDR1 is SNHLY and CDR2 is FYNNEI in the germline V gene. The CDR3: CASSETGGLLSYNSPLHF. For the CDR3, the DNA is TGTGCCAGCAGTGAAACAGGGGGCCTCCTCTCCTATAATTCACCCCTCCACTTT.

This clone was observed once. This chain connects TRBV19 to TRBJ1-1, with D tentatively TRBD1 (5 bases). This CDR3 contains 12 residues. Trimming stripped 5 bases from V and 11 bases from J, with 15 bases between. In germline, CDR1 is LNHDA, CDR2 SQIVND (reference sequence). CDR3 in amino acids: CASSAQGLAAFF. In nucleotides, the CDR3 is TGTGCCAGTAGTGCCCAGGGTTTGGCGGCTTTCTTT.

This chain joins TRBV6-1 and TRBJ2-3, with D perhaps TRBD1 (6 bases). The CDR3 spans 14 residues. Trimming stripped 10 bases from V and 3 bases from J, with 17 bases between. Germline V gene sequence: CDR1 MNHNS, CDR2 SASEGT. CDR3: CATYSGHLTDTQYF. CDR3 in DNA: TGTGCCACCTATTCGGGACACCTTACAGATACGCAGTATTTT.

The rearrangement uses TRBV2 and TRBJ1-5; weak D call: TRBD1 (6 bases). From germline, CDR1 is SNHLY and CDR2 FYNNEI. This CDR3 contains 14 residues. Trimming removed 6 bases at V and 4 bases at J, with 13 bases between. Here the CDR3 reads CASSGIQGNQPQHF. DNA of the CDR3: TGTGCCAGCAGCGGTATTCAGGGGAATCAGCCCCAGCATTTT.

A word on this clone: At one end the junction does not follow the germline gene, possibly because of a read error. The CDR3 loop reads CASSDRDRVKTEAFF. DNA of the CDR3: TGCGCCAGCAGTGATAGAGACAGGGTGAAGACTGAAGCTTTCTTT. The rearrangement uses TRBV10-2 and TRBJ1-1, with TRBD1 matching 7 bases. The germline V gene has CDR1 WSHSY and CDR2 SAAADI. The CDR3 has 15 residues.

This chain connects TRBV5-6 to TRBJ2-5; D perhaps matches TRBD1 (6 bases). Germline V gene lookup returns CDR1 SGHDT and CDR2 YYEEEE. V was pared by 4 bases and J by 1 base, with 11 bases between. The CDR3 covers 14 residues. The CDR3 sequence is CASSKQGTQETQYF. The CDR3 bases are TGTGCCAGCAGCAAACAGGGCACCCAAGAGACCCAGTACTTC. The complete variable domain, with remaining parts taken from reference TRBV5-6 and TRBJ2-5, reads DAGVTQSPTHLIKTRGQQVTLRCSPKSGHDTVSWYQQALGQGPQFIFQYYEEEERQRGNFPDRFSGHQFPNYSSELNVNALLLGDSALYLCASSKQGTQETQYFGPGTRLLVL.

V usage is TRBV7-9 and J usage is TRBJ2-2; D perhaps matches TRBD1 (5 bases). V was trimmed by 7 bases and J by 4 bases, leaving 19 bases between them. The CDR3 sequence is 16 residues long. In germline, CDR1 is SEHNR, CDR2 FQNEAQ (reference sequence). CDR3 sequence: CASNRQSGLLTGELFF. CDR3 sequence (DNA): TGTGCCAGCAACCGACAGTCTGGGCTACTCACCGGGGAGCTGTTTTTT. Looking up the rest from reference TRBV7-9 and TRBJ2-2 gives the full variable domain: DTGVSQNPRHKITKRGQNVTFRCDPISEHNRLYWYRQTLGQGPEFLTYFQNEAQLEKSRLLSDRFSAERPKGSFSTLEIQRTEQGDSAMYLCASNRQSGLLTGELFFGEGSRLTVL.

The chain uses TRBV7-9 and TRBJ2-7; D is perhaps TRBD2 (5 bases). The CDR3 is 16 amino acids. Germline-derived CDR1 and CDR2 are SEHNR and FQNEAQ (reference sequence). Between the trimmed V and J ends, which lost 0 bases and 0 bases, there was a span of 12 bases. The CDR3 sequence is CASSLALSGSSYEQYF. The CDR3 nucleotides are TGTGCCAGCAGCTTAGCGCTAAGCGGTAGCTCCTACGAGCAGTACTTC.

V gene TRBV28 combines with J gene TRBJ2-5, with D unresolved. The CDR3 consists of 13 residues. Germline V gene lookup returns CDR1 MDHEN and CDR2 SYDVKM. Deletions cut 6 bases from V and 5 bases from J, with 13 bases between. For the CDR3, the DNA is TGTGCCAGCAGCCTGGGTTCCAGGGAGACCCAGTACTTC. Translated, it gives CASSLGSRETQYF.

This clone has only a few counts. Other DNA sequences within the sample encode an identical CDR3. The genes are TRBV6-1 and TRBJ2-7, with D possibly being TRBD1 (5 bases). The CDR3 spans 12 residues. Germline CDR1 is MNHNS and CDR2 is SASEGT. With 2 bases removed from V and 3 bases from J, the gap between germline ends came to 5 bases. The CDR3 sequence: CASSEQGYEQYF. CDR3 sequence (DNA): TGTGCCAGCAGTGAACAGGGCTACGAGCAGTACTTC.

This clone has a single count. V and J are TRBV5-1 and TRBJ1-2; 10 nucleotides match TRBD1. The V gene end was trimmed by 0 bases and the J gene end by 8 bases; junction bases not matched to a gene: 4. Germline V gene sequence: CDR1 SGHRS, CDR2 YFSETQ. The length of the CDR3 is 14 residues. CDR3 amino acids: CASSLGGTGVGYTF. CDR3 in DNA: TGCGCCAGCAGCTTGGGAGGGACAGGGGTCGGCTACACCTTC. Combining the CDR3 with reference TRBV5-1 and TRBJ1-2 gives the whole variable domain KAGVTQTPRYLIKTRGQQVTLSCSPISGHRSVSWYQQTPGQGLQFLFEYFSETQRNKGNFPGRFSGRQFSNSRSEMNVSTLELGDSALYLCASSLGGTGVGYTFGSGTRLTVV.

V is TRBV5-1 and J is TRBJ2-1, with 9 bases identical to TRBD2. The CDR3 extends over 16 amino acids. J lost 2 bases, V lost 0 bases, and 3 bases had no gene match. Per germline, CDR1 SGHRS and CDR2 YFSETQ. The CDR3 sequence is CASSLAGGRAYNEQFF. The CDR3 DNA reads as TGCGCCAGCAGCTTGGCCGGCGGGAGGGCCTACAATGAGCAGTTCTTC.

The genes are TRBV11-2 and TRBJ1-5, with D maybe TRBD1 (6 bases). Trimming removed 1 base from V and 8 bases from J, with 18 bases in between. Germline-derived CDR1 and CDR2 are SGHAT and FQNNGV. The CDR3 sequence is 16 residues long. The CDR3 loop is CASSLGSVGGMEPQHF. DNA for the CDR3: TGTGCCAGCAGCTTAGGTTCGGTAGGGGGTATGGAGCCCCAGCATTTT.

The genes are TRBV2 and TRBJ2-7; TRBD1 matches 8 bases. CDR1 SNHLY and CDR2 FYNNEI come from the germline V gene. Trimming removed 6 bases from V and 7 bases from J; junction bases left unmatched: 11. The CDR3 runs 14 residues. The CDR3 loop is CASRGTGPTGEQYF. The CDR3, as DNA: TGTGCCAGCAGGGGGACAGGACCTACGGGGGAGCAGTACTTC.

The chain links TRBV27 to TRBJ1-1, with D possibly matching TRBD1 (5 bases). Germline V lookup: CDR1 MNHEY, CDR2 SMNVEV (reference sequence). V gave up 5 bases and J gave up 8 bases, with 18 bases separating them. This CDR3 spans 14 amino acids. The CDR3 reads CASSLIRGGKEAFF. The CDR3 coding sequence is TGTGCCAGCAGTCTCATACGGGGGGGAAAGGAAGCTTTCTTT.

The chain joins TRBV5-1 to TRBJ1-1, with 7 bases identical to TRBD1. The CDR3 has 13 amino acids. V was pared by 2 bases and J by 3 bases, with 1 base of the junction left unmatched. Germline V CDR1 and CDR2: SGHRS, YFSETQ. The CDR3 region is CASSFQGDTEAFF. The CDR3 nucleotides are TGCGCCAGCAGCTTTCAGGGGGACACTGAAGCTTTCTTT. Based on the CDR3 plus reference TRBV5-1 and TRBJ1-1, the full variable domain is KAGVTQTPRYLIKTRGQQVTLSCSPISGHRSVSWYQQTPGQGLQFLFEYFSETQRNKGNFPGRFSGRQFSNSRSEMNVSTLELGDSALYLCASSFQGDTEAFFGQGTRLTVV.

This chain connects TRBV7-9 to TRBJ2-7; D call uncertain. CDR3 length: 16 amino acids. Trimming stripped 2 bases from V and 5 bases from J, with 19 bases between. Germline lookup yields CDR1 SEHNR and CDR2 FQNEAQ (reference sequence). The CDR3 is CASSLNETIHPNEQYF. The CDR3 coding sequence is TGTGCCAGCAGCTTAAATGAGACAATCCACCCTAACGAGCAGTACTTC.

This clone showed up just once. The genes are TRBV29-1 and TRBJ1-1; 7 bases are a match to TRBD1. Trimming took 5 bases from V and 0 from J; bases not matched to a gene: 3. The length of the CDR3 is 13 residues. The germline CDR1 and CDR2 sequences are SQVTM and ANQGSEA. The CDR3 nucleotides read TGCAGCGTTAAACAGGGGCTGAACACTGAAGCTTTCTTT. Translating it yields CSVKQGLNTEAFF.

This clone was counted a single time. The chain combines TRBV30 with TRBJ1-3; 10 bases line up with TRBD1. The CDR3 loop spans 14 amino acids. After removal of 3 bases from V and 4 bases from J, the junction contained 3 bases not matched to a gene. CDR1 and CDR2 from the germline V gene are GTSNPN and SVGIG (reference sequence). This CDR3 is CAWSRDRGGNTIYF. The CDR3 DNA is TGTGCCTGGAGCCGGGACAGGGGAGGAAACACCATATATTTT. The entire variable domain, with the rest obtained from reference TRBV30 and TRBJ1-3, is as follows: SQTIHQWPATLVQPVGSPLSLECTVEGTSNPNLYWYRQAAGRGLQLLFYSVGIGQISSEVPQNLSASRPQDRQFILSSKKLLLSDSGFYLCAWSRDRGGNTIYFGEGSWLTVV.

As DNA, the CDR3 is TGTGCCAGCAGCTTGGTGGACAGGACTGACTATGGCTACACCTTC. Amino acid sequence: CASSLVDRTDYGYTF. The gene calls are TRBV5-6 and TRBJ1-2, with TRBD1 identical over 7 bases. Trimming took 0 bases from V and 3 from J; bases not matched to a gene: 5. Germline CDR1 and CDR2: SGHDT and YYEEEE. The CDR3 consists of 15 residues.

This chain joins TRBV13 and TRBJ2-7; 10 bases map to TRBD2. This CDR3 region has 18 residues. Germline assignment: CDR1 PRHDT and CDR2 FYEKMQ (reference sequence). V trimming: 6 bases; J trimming: 7 bases; junction bases outside the gene matches: 21. CDR3 sequence reads: CASSPGRLGTSGVREQYF. The CDR3, as DNA: TGTGCCAGCAGTCCAGGGCGTTTGGGAACTAGCGGGGTTCGGGAGCAGTACTTC.